This T cell receptor (beta chain) originates from a study of T-cell memory formation after mild COVID-19. The table lists this clonotype with a few counts. TCRdb called the 5' RACE reads again in MiXCR, with one record for every CDR3 protein. The data hold 150,000 or so distinct CDR3 sequences, with around a tenth observed a single time. This CDR3 is 13 amino acids long. The trim removed 2 bases at V and 6 bases at J, leaving 2 bases unmatched. Germline CDR1 and CDR2: ENHRY and SYGVKD. The source is a man between 18 and 29 years old who had mild COVID-19 (a few samples of this study predate the infection). Cell type and time point are not known. The rearrangement joins TRBV10-3 to TRBJ1-1; the match to TRBD1 covers 8 bases. The sequencing sample was made of PBMCs or a T cell subset sorted from them (not recorded which). The CDR3 reads CAISEETGAEAFF. DNA for the CDR3: TGTGCCATCAGTGAGGAGACAGGGGCTGAAGCTTTCTTT.